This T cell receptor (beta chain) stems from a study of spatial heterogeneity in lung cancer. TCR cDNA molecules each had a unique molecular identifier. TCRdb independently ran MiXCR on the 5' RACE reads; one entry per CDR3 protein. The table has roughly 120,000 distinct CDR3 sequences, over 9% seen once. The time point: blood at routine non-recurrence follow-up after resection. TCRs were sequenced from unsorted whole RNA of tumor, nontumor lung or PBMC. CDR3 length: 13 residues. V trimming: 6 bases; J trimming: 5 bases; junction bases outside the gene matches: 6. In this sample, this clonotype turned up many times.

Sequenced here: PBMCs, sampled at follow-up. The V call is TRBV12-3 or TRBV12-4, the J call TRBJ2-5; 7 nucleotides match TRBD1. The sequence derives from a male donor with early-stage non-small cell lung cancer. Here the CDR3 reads CASRPGQDETQYF. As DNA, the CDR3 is TGTGCCAGCAGACCCGGACAGGACGAGACCCAGTACTTC.